The rows below give T cell receptor beta chains drawn from one sample of a study of beta chain features in type 1 diabetes. Profiled with immunoSEQ multiplex PCR; TCRdb holds only in-frame clones, not every one. The data contain 620,000 or so clones, 15% of them singletons. The specimen was naive CD4+ T cells from blood. Every receptor here comes from a man aged 18 to 30 in good health. The CDR3 runs from the conserved cysteine through the conserved F or W. Expanded clones get a size class; other rows say once, few or many, or leave the size out.

length	J	V	size	CDR3
16	TRBJ2-3	TRBV25-1	.	CASSESLAASTDTQYF
13	TRBJ1-5	TRBV7-9	.	CASSLDTNQPQHF
14	TRBJ1-1	TRBV7-2	few	CASRPDRGLSEAFF
13	TRBJ1-2	TRBV7-2	few	CASSLASFYGYTF
14	TRBJ2-3	TRBV9	.	CASSVAAASNTQYF
16	TRBJ2-5	TRBV5-1	few	CASSLGPAGGQETQYF
13	TRBJ1-4	TRBV7-9	.	CASSLAGSEKLFF
15	TRBJ2-5	TRBV7-2	.	CASSSERGQNFGGYF
16	TRBJ2-1	TRBV6-5	.	CASSFTGGRQNNEQFF
15	TRBJ2-3	TRBV11-2	few	CASSLTQLGTDTQYF
14	TRBJ2-7	TRBV25-1	.	CASSASGTSYEQYF
15	TRBJ2-1	TRBV7-2	.	CASSLKASGGNEQFF
16	TRBJ2-5	TRBV7-2	.	CASSLWRRTQGETQYF
14	TRBJ2-2	TRBV27	.	CASSSPGATGELFF
13	TRBJ1-1	TRBV19	.	CASSSSTGTEAFF
15	TRBJ2-7	TRBV18	few	CASSPPGQGKYEQYF
16	TRBJ1-4	TRBV4-1	.	CASSLGTGRRGEKLFF
17	TRBJ2-2	TRBV14	few	CASSRDRATLFTGELFF
11	TRBJ1-6	TRBV7-9	few	CASSPTGPLHF
15	TRBJ2-1	TRBV19	many	CASTSRGRRYNEQFF
15	TRBJ2-5	TRBV7-9	.	CASSPRIRAEETQYF
13	TRBJ2-5	TRBV5-6	few	CASSSNPQETQYF
15	TRBJ1-4	TRBV19	few	CASSYGTAGEEKLFF
16	TRBJ2-7	TRBV18	few	CASSLGPGLAAYEQYF
14	TRBJ2-2	TRBV19	few	CASSTKGGAGELFF
13	TRBJ2-3	TRBV29-1	few	CSVRTGSADTQYF
18	TRBJ2-6	TRBV9	few	CASSVSGTVSSGANVLTF
15	TRBJ1-5	TRBV6-1	.	CASNNLQASNQPQHF
16	TRBJ1-3	TRBV18	.	CASSPLAGDSGNTIYF
12	TRBJ2-7	TRBV6-5	.	CASSDPSYEQYF
10	TRBJ2-3	TRBV20-1	.	CSARSNTQYF
17	TRBJ1-2	TRBV7-6	few	CASSLRYAKKAMGGYTF
16	TRBJ2-3	TRBV11-3	few	CASSLGLRTDTDTQYF
14	TRBJ1-1	TRBV7-2	few	CASSLFAGNTEAFF
13	TRBJ2-7	TRBV5-1	.	CASMQTGTYEQYF
13	TRBJ2-7	TRBV10-3	few	CAVTGHFSYEQYF
15	TRBJ2-7	TRBV6-5	once	CASSYSSRGTYEQYF
12	TRBJ2-7	TRBV5-1	.	CASSLVTAEQYF
15	TRBJ1-4	TRBV30	.	CAWRYKGWGNEKLFF
14	TRBJ2-1	TRBV6-5	few	CASREGFAYNEQFF
15	TRBJ2-6	TRBV19	.	CASSIFGSGANVLTF
16	TRBJ2-7	TRBV7-8	.	CASSLNRDRRSYEQYF
15	TRBJ1-2	TRBV6-5	once	CASSPDRGWDYGYTF
16	TRBJ2-1	TRBV5-4	.	CASSILGLGPYNEQFF
15	TRBJ2-3	TRBV2	few	CASSRERGRTDTQYF
12	TRBJ2-5	TRBV2	few	CASSVGEGTQYF
16	TRBJ2-3	TRBV9	few	CASSVGPGGGTDTQYF
15	TRBJ2-7	TRBV18	.	CASSRGSRLPYEQYF
14	TRBJ2-7	TRBV9	.	CASSVIAGGSEQYF
14	TRBJ2-1	TRBV19	.	CASSITLAGIEQFF
18	TRBJ2-3	TRBV5-4	.	CASSSGLAGGARTDTQYF
14	TRBJ1-2	TRBV7-9	few	CASSDLRQGYGYTF
15	TRBJ1-4	TRBV7-2	.	CASSFSGTGLEKLFF
14	TRBJ2-5	TRBV6-5	.	CASSYSGIQETQYF
14	TRBJ2-6	TRBV5-1	few	CASSLGAGANVLTF
16	TRBJ1-2	TRBV9	.	CASSVHGTGGGYGYTF
15	TRBJ1-4	TRBV6-5	few	CASSRQGASNEKLFF
14	TRBJ1-4	TRBV18	few	CASSPTRRGEKLFF